The T cell receptor beta chain described here comes from a study of blood T cells in healthy people across ages. Background on the study: About one barcoded beta molecule was captured per two T cells (by template switching).

Study-level findings and limits: Among long-lived donors, naive CD4+ cells were more numerous and diversity higher than in aged donors.

Germline V lookup: CDR1 DFQATT, CDR2 SNEGSKA (reference sequence). This CDR3 is 15 amino acids long. Alongside a J-beta primer mix, a sample-barcoded 5' primer served in a second PCR lasting roughly 7 to 12 cycles. One entry per CDR3 protein, called by TCRdb with MiXCR from the 5' RACE reads. The table shows roughly 550,000 distinct CDR3 sequences, with about 25% occurring only once. This clonotype was recorded a few times. No antigen is known for it. A further study also used this sample, focusing on T cells of mothers and their children. That paper notes: There were over 10 million TCR beta CDR3 reads from each mother and about 3.1 million from each child.

This receptor was identified in a boy between 10 and 17 years old in good health. Sequencing was performed on blood. The rearrangement uses TRBV20-1 and TRBJ2-1; TRBD2 matches at 9 bases. TRBJ2-7 explains the end of the DNA better; the J call may be wrong. This CDR3 is CSAREGIAGAYEQYF. CDR3 DNA: TGCAGTGCTAGAGAAGGGATAGCGGGGGCCTACGAGCAGTACTTC.